This T cell receptor (beta chain) was captured in a study of liver allograft versus peripheral blood T cells. As for the study in general: In transplanted livers, T cell receptor repertoires were compared with those found in the recipients' peripheral blood. The study's findings and limits: Intragraft T cell receptor repertoires of liver allografts were reportedly distinct from those in peripheral blood.

Germline lookup yields CDR1 SNHLY and CDR2 FYNNEI. V lost 8 bases, J lost 4 bases, and 4 bases stayed unmatched. The CDR3 is 12 amino acids. A single record per CDR3 protein comes from TCRdb applying MiXCR to the reads. Of approximately 9,000 distinct CDR3 sequences listed, about 15% are singletons. A note on this clonotype: No antigen is known for it.

The V gene is TRBV2, the J gene TRBJ1-2, with TRBD1 matching over 7 bases. This TCR derives from a human patient who had a liver transplant. Some T cells may originate from the graft donor. CDR3 nucleotides: TGTGCCAGCGACAGGGAGGGCTATGGCTACACCTTC. Its protein product is CASDREGYGYTF.